Below, 20 T cell receptor beta chains from the same sample are listed, as sequenced in a study of blood T cell repertoires in COVID-19. Profiled with immunoSEQ multiplex PCR; TCRdb holds only in-frame clones, not every one. The repertoire holds about 140,000 clones, with around 82% as singletons. The sample was peripheral blood. The receptors originated from a woman in her sixties or seventies with acute or convalescent COVID-19.

The chain links TRBV28 to TRBJ2-5; D perhaps matches TRBD1 (7 bases). This CDR3 region has 11 residues. Germline V CDR1 and CDR2: MDHEN, SYDVKM. The germline V and J ends were trimmed by 7 bases and 5 bases, with 8 bases remaining between them. CDR3 in amino acids: CASTGGETQYF. The CDR3 DNA reads as TGTGCCAGCACAGGGGGGGAGACCCAGTACTTC.

This chain uses TRBV24-1 with TRBJ2-3; D not resolved. This CDR3 is built from 13 residues. CDR1 and CDR2 (germline): KGHDR, SFDVKD. Trimming cost V 4 bases and J 6 bases, with 10 bases left between them. This CDR3 reads CATSDSPFDTQYF. In DNA, the CDR3 is TGTGCCACCAGTGACTCCCCTTTCGATACGCAGTATTTT.

The chain recombines TRBV5-1 with TRBJ2-7; TRBD1 matches at 7 bases. The V and J ends lost 3 bases and 1 base, in that order; junction bases with no gene match: 1. In germline, CDR1 is SGHRS, CDR2 YFSETQ. The CDR3 has 13 amino acids. The CDR3: CASSSGQSYEQYF. CDR3 nucleotides: TGCGCCAGCAGCTCGGGACAGTCCTACGAGCAGTACTTC.

The gene calls are TRBV14 and TRBJ2-7, with 7 bases fitting TRBD2. After removal of 8 bases from V and 3 bases from J, the junction contained 7 bases not matched to a gene. The CDR3 is 13 residues long. Germline V gene sequence: CDR1 SGHDN, CDR2 FVKESK. CDR3 residues: CASGAGVYYEQYF. CDR3 coding DNA: TGTGCCAGCGGCGCGGGAGTTTACTACGAGCAGTACTTC.

V usage is TRBV7-3 and J usage is TRBJ2-2; 7 bases are shared with TRBD2. Germline V gene sequence: CDR1 SGHTA, CDR2 FQGTGA. CDR3 length: 15 residues. V shed 2 bases and J 4 bases; nucleotides not matched to a gene: 4. Written as DNA, the CDR3 is TGTGCCAGCAGCTTAGGGGGGGTGACCACCGGGGAGCTGTTTTTT. It specifies CASSLGGVTTGELFF.

This sequence joins TRBV5-8 and TRBJ2-1; D ambiguous. The length of the CDR3 is 14 residues. Deletions cut 0 bases from V and 1 base from J, with 5 bases between. Germline CDR1 SGHTS, CDR2 YDEGEE. CDR3 in DNA: TGTGCCAGCAGCTTGGACAGTTCCTACAATGAGCAGTTCTTC. Its translation is CASSLDSSYNEQFF.

Worth noting for this clone: An end of the junction does not agree with germline; a read error may underlie this. The rearrangement joins TRBV2 to TRBJ1-4, with D maybe TRBD1 (6 bases). There are 12 residues in the CDR3. Germline V gene lookup returns CDR1 SNHLY and CDR2 FYNNEI. CDR3 sequence (DNA): TGTGCCAGCAGTGAGGCGCAAGGGGGGGGAAATTTT. This codes for CASSEAQGGGNF.

The chain links TRBV14 to TRBJ2-7, with TRBD1 as a possible D gene (5 bases). This CDR3 is built from 16 residues. Germline values: CDR1 SGHDN, CDR2 FVKESK. V lost 3 bases and J lost 3, with 18 bases in between. CDR3 loop: CASSQGRKWQYYEQYF. DNA of the CDR3: TGTGCCAGCAGCCAGGGGCGGAAGTGGCAGTACTACGAGCAGTACTTC.

This chain connects TRBV4-1 to TRBJ1-2, with a possible D match to TRBD1 (6 bases). Trimming took off 3 bases at V and 4 bases at J, with 21 bases between the two ends. CDR1 and CDR2 (germline): MGHRA, YSYEKL. The CDR3 is made up of 17 amino acids. CDR3 DNA sequence: TGCGCCAGCAGCCAGTCTACCCAGGGTTGGGGGCCCTATGGCTACACCTTC. This encodes CASSQSTQGWGPYGYTF.

The rearrangement uses TRBV11-2 and TRBJ2-7; D gene unclear. With 5 bases removed from V and 2 bases from J, the gap between germline ends came to 19 bases. The germline gives CDR1 SGHAT, CDR2 FQNNGV. The CDR3 length is 16 residues. In DNA form, the CDR3 reads TGTGCCAGCAGCGCGCTCAATTTTTACAGACCCTACGAGCAGTACTTC. Translated, it gives CASSALNFYRPYEQYF.

The V and J genes are TRBV23-1 and TRBJ1-2; D call uncertain. TRBV23-1 is placed among ORFs of uncertain function. CDR3 length: 16 amino acids. Trimming cost V 2 bases and J 3 bases, with 16 bases left between them. The DNA of the CDR3 is TGCGCCAGCAGTCAACCCTTGCTGGGCCGCGACTATGGCTACACCTTC. Its translation: CASSQPLLGRDYGYTF.

The rearrangement links TRBV28 to TRBJ1-2, with 7 bases that match TRBD1. Germline loops: CDR1 MDHEN, CDR2 SYDVKM. With V trimmed by 5 bases and J by 6 bases, 12 bases remained unmatched. The CDR3 extends over 15 amino acids. CDR3 sequence reads: CASSPKYRGPHGYTF. CDR3 nucleotides: TGTGCCAGCAGTCCAAAATACAGGGGTCCTCATGGCTACACCTTC.

CDR3 loop: CARTGVDGYTF. CDR3 nucleotides: TGTGCTCGGACAGGGGTTGATGGCTACACCTTC. This chain links TRBV30 with TRBJ1-2; 9 bases map to TRBD1. Per germline, CDR1 GTSNPN and CDR2 SVGIG (reference sequence). The CDR3 runs 11 residues.

This rearrangement joins TRBV29-1 to TRBJ2-3; D is unresolved. Germline CDR1 SQVTM, CDR2 ANQGSEA. Trimming pared 2 bases from V and 2 bases from J, leaving 14 bases between. This CDR3 contains 15 residues. Here the CDR3 reads CSVENFGGSTDTQYF. CDR3 bases: TGCAGCGTTGAAAATTTTGGCGGTTCCACAGATACGCAGTATTTT.

This chain uses TRBV11-3 with TRBJ2-1; D is unresolved. Between the trimmed V and J ends, which lost 6 bases and 7 bases, there was a span of 13 bases. CDR1 and CDR2 from the germline V gene are SGHNT and YENEEA. The CDR3 consists of 13 residues. The CDR3 sequence is CASSRGRRNEQFF. The CDR3 DNA reads as TGTGCCAGCAGTCGCGGTCGCCGGAATGAGCAGTTCTTC.

The rearrangement links TRBV3-1 (or the pseudogene TRBV3-2) to TRBJ1-2, with D unresolved. CDR1 is LGHDT, CDR2 YNNKEL, per germline (reference sequence). The CDR3 spans 14 residues. V shed 3 bases and J shed 8 bases, with 16 bases lying between them. For the CDR3, the DNA is TGTGCCAGCAGCCACAGAGGAGGAGGCTCCGGCTACACCTTC. Translating gives CASSHRGGGSGYTF.

The sample holds one count of this clone. The rearrangement uses TRBV10-3 and TRBJ1-2; D is perhaps TRBD1 (6 bases). The CDR3 has 15 amino acids. V was pared by 2 bases and J by 1 base, with 11 bases between. Germline lookup yields CDR1 ENHRY and CDR2 SYGVKD. The CDR3 spells CAISEGQQFNYGYTF. The CDR3 bases are TGTGCCATCAGTGAGGGACAGCAGTTTAACTATGGCTACACCTTC.

The chain joins TRBV11-3 to TRBJ2-1, with a tentative D call TRBD2 (6 bases). Trimming left V 4 bases short and J 12 bases short, with 13 bases between. The germline V gene has CDR1 SGHNT and CDR2 YENEEA. This CDR3 contains 12 residues. This CDR3 reads CASSSDSGVQFF. DNA of the CDR3: TGTGCCAGCAGCTCGGACTCGGGGGTGCAGTTCTTC.

There are a few counts of this clone. V and J are TRBV6-6 and TRBJ1-6; D not certain. The germline V gene has CDR1 MNHNY and CDR2 SVGAGI (reference sequence). The ends were cut back, 8 bases at V and 7 bases at J, with 12 bases in the middle. This CDR3 has 13 amino acids. CDR3 coding DNA: TGTGCCAGCGGGCAGAACCTCAATTCACCCCTCCACTTT. Translating gives CASGQNLNSPLHF.

The chain combines TRBV12-3 or TRBV12-4 with TRBJ2-1; D may be TRBD1 (7 bases). CDR3 length: 13 residues. The ends were cut back, 3 bases at V and 8 bases at J, with 11 bases in the middle. CDR3 region: CASSFFRGDEQFF. The CDR3 DNA follows: TGTGCCAGCAGTTTTTTCAGGGGGGATGAGCAGTTCTTC.